This entry describes one T cell receptor (beta chain). Antigen: not known. The CDR3 is 15 amino acids. The germline V gene has CDR1 MNHNS and CDR2 SASEGT. The V end was cut by 0 bases, the J end by 4 bases, with 10 bases between. This sample was taken from a study of OX40 agonist ivuxolimab in advanced cancers. The wider study: Prior checkpoint blockade (anti-PD-1, anti-PD-L1 or anti-CTLA-4) was permitted; approximately 40% had it. Study findings and constraints: Among the lowest levels of clonal expansion were found in partial responders at 0.1-3.0 mg/kg.

Profiled with immunoSEQ multiplex PCR; TCRdb holds only in-frame clones, not every one. This table holds some 35,000 clones, 70% to 85% found once. The source material was CD4+ or CD8+ T cells sorted from blood, sampled in a trial of the OX40 agonist ivuxolimab. This chain joins TRBV6-1 and TRBJ1-5, with D possibly TRBD1 on 5 matching bases. This clonotype was obtained from an adult with an advanced solid tumor such as melanoma, head and neck, liver or kidney cancer. CDR3 coding DNA: TGTGCCAGCAGTGAAGCGGGGGTAGGGAATCAGCCCCAGCATTTT. Translated: CASSEAGVGNQPQHF.